This T cell receptor (beta chain) was captured in a study of a mutant IDH1 vaccine in newly diagnosed glioma. Study-wide background: Before enrollment, patients got radiotherapy alone, temozolomide alone, or mostly the combination.

The CDR3 is made up of 15 amino acids. CDR1 and CDR2 (germline): SEHNR, FQNEAQ (reference sequence). Trimming took 1 base from V and 8 from J; bases not matched to a gene: 5. As for time point: week 47, end of study. Vaccination used 300 ug of mutant IDH1 20-mer peptide per dose, with topical imiquimod. Only one count was recorded for this clone. The antigen is not known. Generated by immunoSEQ multiplex PCR, the TCRdb table keeps only in-frame clones and is missing some. The sample holds around 54,000 clones, 80% to 85% seen once. The sequence came from a woman between 45 and 60 years old with glioma. This chain joins TRBV7-9 and TRBJ1-4; 9 bases match TRBD1. The starting material was PBMCs, obtained from a glioma patient whose treatment included an IDH1 peptide vaccine. This chain's CDR3 is CASSLGDRVFEKLFF. Written as DNA, the CDR3 is TGTGCCAGCAGCTTAGGGGACAGGGTTTTCGAAAAACTGTTTTTT.